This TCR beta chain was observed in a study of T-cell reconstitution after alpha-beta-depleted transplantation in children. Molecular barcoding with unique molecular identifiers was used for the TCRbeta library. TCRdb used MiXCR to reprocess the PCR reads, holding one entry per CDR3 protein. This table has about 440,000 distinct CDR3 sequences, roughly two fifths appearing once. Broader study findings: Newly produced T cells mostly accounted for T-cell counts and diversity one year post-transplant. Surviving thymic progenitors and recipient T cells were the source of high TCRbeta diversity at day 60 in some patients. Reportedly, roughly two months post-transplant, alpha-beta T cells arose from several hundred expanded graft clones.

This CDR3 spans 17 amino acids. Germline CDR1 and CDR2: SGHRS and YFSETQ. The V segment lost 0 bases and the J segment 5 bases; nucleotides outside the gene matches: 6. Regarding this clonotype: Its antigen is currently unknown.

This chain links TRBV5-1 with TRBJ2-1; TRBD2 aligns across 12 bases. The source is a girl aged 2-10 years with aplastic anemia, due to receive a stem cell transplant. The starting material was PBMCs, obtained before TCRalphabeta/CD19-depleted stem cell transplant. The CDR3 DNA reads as TGCGCCAGCAGCTTGGTCCCTAGCGGGGGGGCCGACAATGAGCAGTTCTTC. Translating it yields CASSLVPSGGADNEQFF.